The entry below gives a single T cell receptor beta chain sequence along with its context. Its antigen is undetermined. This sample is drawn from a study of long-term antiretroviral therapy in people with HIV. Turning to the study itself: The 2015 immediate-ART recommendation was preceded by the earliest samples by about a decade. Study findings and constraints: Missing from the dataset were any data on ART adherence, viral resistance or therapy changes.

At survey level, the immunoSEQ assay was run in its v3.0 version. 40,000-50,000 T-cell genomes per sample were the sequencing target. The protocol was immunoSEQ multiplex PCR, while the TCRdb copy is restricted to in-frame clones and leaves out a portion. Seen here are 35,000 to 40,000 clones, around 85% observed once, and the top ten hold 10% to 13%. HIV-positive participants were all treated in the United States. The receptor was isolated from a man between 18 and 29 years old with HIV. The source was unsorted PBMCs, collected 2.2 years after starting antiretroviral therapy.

Here the CDR3 reads CASSTEGGPGELFF. Here the CDR3 DNA reads TGTGCCAGCTCAACGGAAGGGGGCCCCGGGGAGCTGTTTTTT. The chain combines TRBV2 with TRBJ2-2; 7 nucleotides align to TRBD1. Germline V CDR1 and CDR2: SNHLY, FYNNEI. This CDR3 has 14 residues. Trimming took 8 bases from V and 6 from J; bases not matched to a gene: 9.